This entry lists 18 T cell receptor beta chains sequenced from one sample in a study of patients and donors after allogeneic stem cell transplantation. Each CDR3 protein is one row after TCRdb ran MiXCR on the RT-PCR reads. The sample carries about a million distinct CDR3 sequences, about 20% recorded once. The sequenced sample was blood, either unsorted or a sorted T cell fraction (not recorded which). All receptors derive from a human donor who was either an allogeneic HSCT recipient or a stem cell or donor lymphocyte infusion donor (not recorded which). It is not recorded whose cells these are; they may come from a transplant donor.

V usage is TRBV12-3 or TRBV12-4 and J usage is TRBJ1-2; D might be TRBD1 (5 bases). Trimming took off 5 bases at V and 2 bases at J, with 15 bases between the two ends. The CDR3 runs 15 residues. The DNA of the CDR3 is TGTGCCAGCAGTCCGGTCGGGGCAGGCAACTATGGCTACACCTTC. Encoded protein: CASSPVGAGNYGYTF.

This clonotype was recorded at least ten times. V gene TRBV20-1 combines with J gene TRBJ1-2; 9 bases line up with TRBD1. CDR3 length: 13 amino acids. CDR1 DFQATT and CDR2 SNEGSKA come from the germline V gene (reference sequence). The trim removed 0 bases at V and 4 bases at J, leaving 0 bases unmatched. This CDR3 is CSAREDRGYGYTF. CDR3 DNA: TGCAGTGCTAGAGAGGACAGGGGCTATGGCTACACCTTC.

The gene calls are TRBV6-4 and TRBJ2-5; 12 nucleotides match TRBD2. V lost 6 bases, J lost 2 bases, and 7 bases stayed unmatched. CDR3 length equals 16 residues. Germline CDR1 reads MRHNA; CDR2 reads SNTAGT. The CDR3 DNA sequence: TGTGCCAGCAGGACTAGCGGGGGACAAAAACAAGAGACCCAGTACTTC. It is translated as CASRTSGGQKQETQYF.

V usage is TRBV27 and J usage is TRBJ2-7; tentative D call: TRBD2 (5 bases). Between the trimmed V and J ends, which lost 3 bases and 4 bases, there was a span of 10 bases. The CDR3 runs to 13 residues. CDR1 MNHEY and CDR2 SMNVEV come from the germline V gene (reference sequence). The CDR3 coding sequence is TGTGCCAGCAGTTTTTTTGAGGGATACGAGCAGTACTTC. This sequence encodes CASSFFEGYEQYF.

This rearrangement joins TRBV4-1 to TRBJ2-7; TRBD2 aligns across 7 bases. J lost 2 bases, V lost 1 base, and 2 bases had no gene match. The germline V gene has CDR1 MGHRA and CDR2 YSYEKL. This CDR3 comprises 14 residues. This CDR3 is CASSQVGGAYEQYF. The CDR3 coding sequence is TGCGCCAGCAGCCAAGTTGGGGGGGCCTACGAGCAGTACTTC.

V usage is TRBV5-1 and J usage is TRBJ1-1; 7 bases agree with TRBD1. J was trimmed by 1 base and V by 4 bases; bases with no gene match: 7. Germline CDR1 and CDR2: SGHRS and YFSETQ. CDR3 length equals 15 residues. The CDR3 spells CASSVAGTENTEAFF. Here the CDR3 DNA reads TGCGCCAGCAGCGTGGCCGGGACAGAGAACACTGAAGCTTTCTTT.

This clonotype has only a few counts. The chain is built from TRBV20-1 and TRBJ2-3, with D perhaps given as TRBD1 or TRBD2 (5 bases each). The germline V gene has CDR1 DFQATT and CDR2 SNEGSKA (reference sequence). Trimming took off 2 bases at V and 3 bases at J, with 9 bases between the two ends. The CDR3 consists of 13 residues. CDR3 sequence reads: CSARNGGTDTQYF. CDR3 nucleotide sequence: TGCAGTGCTAGAAATGGGGGAACAGATACGCAGTATTTT.

The chain links TRBV5-1 to TRBJ1-2; TRBD1 matches 7 bases. This CDR3 has 16 amino acids. Per the germline V gene, CDR1 is SGHRS and CDR2 is YFSETQ. Trimming at V came to 0 bases and at J to 6 bases, leaving 11 bases not matched to a gene. The CDR3 bases are TGCGCCAGCAGCTTGGGGGACAGCCTTAATTACCATGGCTACACCTTC. It specifies CASSLGDSLNYHGYTF. The full variable domain, its missing parts supplied by reference TRBV5-1 and TRBJ1-2, is KAGVTQTPRYLIKTRGQQVTLSCSPISGHRSVSWYQQTPGQGLQFLFEYFSETQRNKGNFPGRFSGRQFSNSRSEMNVSTLELGDSALYLCASSLGDSLNYHGYTFGSGTRLTVV.

This clonotype was detected a few times. This chain connects TRBV19 to TRBJ1-6, with D uncertain. Per germline, CDR1 LNHDA and CDR2 SQIVND (reference sequence). This CDR3 has 12 amino acids. The V end was cut by 5 bases, the J end by 9 bases, with 8 bases between. CDR3 loop: CASSERGSPLHF. CDR3 nucleotides: TGTGCCAGTAGTGAGCGGGGTTCACCCCTCCACTTT.

This clonotype showed up just a few times. This chain joins TRBV6-2 or TRBV6-3 and TRBJ1-2; a possible D gene is TRBD1 (5 bases). With 6 bases removed from V and 6 bases from J, the gap between germline ends came to 17 bases. The CDR3 consists of 14 residues. Germline values: CDR1 MNHEY, CDR2 SVGEGT. The CDR3 DNA sequence: TGTGCCAGCAGAAGACAGACCCAGGCCAATGGCTACACCTTC. Its translation is CASRRQTQANGYTF.

The chain carries TRBV28 and TRBJ2-5, with 9 bases identical to TRBD1. V lost 7 bases and J lost 5; bases outside the gene matches: 14. The CDR3 is made up of 16 amino acids. CDR1 is MDHEN, CDR2 SYDVKM, per germline. The CDR3 sequence: CASKQGALLFRETQYF. The CDR3 region has the DNA TGTGCCAGCAAACAGGGGGCACTATTATTTCGGGAGACCCAGTACTTC.

This rearrangement joins TRBV12-3 or TRBV12-4 to TRBJ2-7; D is unresolved. Trimming took off 5 bases at V and 6 bases at J, with 11 bases between the two ends. The CDR3 loop spans 12 amino acids. CDR3 residues: CASSKGPLEQYF. The CDR3 DNA sequence: TGTGCCAGCAGTAAAGGACCGCTCGAGCAGTACTTC.

This clonotype has only a few counts. The chain couples TRBV12-3 or TRBV12-4 to TRBJ2-2, with D unresolved. The CDR3 is made up of 11 amino acids. The V gene lost 3 bases and the J gene lost 9 bases, with 5 bases spanning the gap. The CDR3 DNA is TGTGCCAGCAGTTTTAGCTGGGAGCTGTTTTTT. It yields the protein CASSFSWELFF.

This clonotype was observed at least ten times. The V gene is TRBV20-1, the J gene TRBJ1-2; the D is unclear. The V gene's germline CDR1 is DFQATT and CDR2 SNEGSKA (reference sequence). With 6 bases removed from V and 5 bases from J, the gap between germline ends came to 16 bases. The CDR3 consists of 13 residues. CDR3 region: CSARENSRYGYTF. DNA for the CDR3: TGCAGTGCCCGAGAGAACAGTCGGTATGGCTACACCTTC.

Details on this clonotype: The missing conserved phenylalanine or tryptophan at the end of this CDR3 makes a read error likely. The chain is built from TRBV4-3 and TRBJ2-5; no firm D call. Trimming left V 0 bases short and J 5 bases short, with 4 bases between. The CDR3 length is 12 residues. The germline CDR1 and CDR2 sequences are LGHNA and YSLEER. The DNA of the CDR3 is TGCGCCAGCAGCCAAGACTGGGAGACCCAGTACCTC. Protein: CASSQDWETQYL.

This chain connects TRBV25-1 to TRBJ2-1; the match to TRBD2 covers 8 bases. Germline CDR1 MGHDK, CDR2 SYGVNS. The CDR3 covers 17 residues. The ends lost 4 bases at V and 0 bases at J; junction bases unmatched: 8. CDR3 sequence (DNA): TGTGCCAGCAGTGGCTTGGGACTAGGGAGCTCCTACAATGAGCAGTTCTTC. This sequence encodes CASSGLGLGSSYNEQFF.

This clonotype was detected a few times. This sequence joins TRBV20-1 and TRBJ1-1; tentatively, D is TRBD1 (6 bases). Germline CDR1 and CDR2: DFQATT and SNEGSKA (reference sequence). The CDR3 is made up of 15 amino acids. V dropped 6 bases and J dropped 6 bases, with 23 bases sitting between them. The DNA for the CDR3 is TGCAGTGCCACTACGGTACACAGGGAAATCCCTGAAGCTTTCTTT. It is translated as CSATTVHREIPEAFF.

This clonotype was seen a few times. The chain links TRBV7-9 to TRBJ2-2; D might be TRBD1 (6 bases). The CDR3 length is 14 residues. Germline values: CDR1 SEHNR, CDR2 FQNEAQ (reference sequence). V was trimmed by 8 bases and J by 0 bases, leaving 10 bases between them. CDR3 nucleotide sequence: TGTGCCAGCCTCGGGACAACGAACACCGGGGAGCTGTTTTTT. Protein: CASLGTTNTGELFF.